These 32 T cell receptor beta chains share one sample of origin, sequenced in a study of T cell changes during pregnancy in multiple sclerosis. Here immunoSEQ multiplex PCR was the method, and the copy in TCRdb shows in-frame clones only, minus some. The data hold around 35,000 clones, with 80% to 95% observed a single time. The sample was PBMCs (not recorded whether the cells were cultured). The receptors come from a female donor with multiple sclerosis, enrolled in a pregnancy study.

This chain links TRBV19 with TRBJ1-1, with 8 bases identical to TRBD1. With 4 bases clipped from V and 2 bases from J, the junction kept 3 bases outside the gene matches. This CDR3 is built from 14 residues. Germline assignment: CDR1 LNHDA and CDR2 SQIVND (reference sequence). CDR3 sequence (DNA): TGTGCCAGTAGTAAAGGACAGGGAAACACTGAAGCTTTCTTT. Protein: CASSKGQGNTEAFF.

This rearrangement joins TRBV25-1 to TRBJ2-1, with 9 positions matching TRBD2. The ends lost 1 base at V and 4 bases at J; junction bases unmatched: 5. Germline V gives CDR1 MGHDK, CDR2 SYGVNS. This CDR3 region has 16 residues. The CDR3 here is CASSEWVSGGYNEQFF. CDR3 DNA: TGTGCCAGCAGTGAATGGGTTAGCGGGGGATACAATGAGCAGTTCTTC.

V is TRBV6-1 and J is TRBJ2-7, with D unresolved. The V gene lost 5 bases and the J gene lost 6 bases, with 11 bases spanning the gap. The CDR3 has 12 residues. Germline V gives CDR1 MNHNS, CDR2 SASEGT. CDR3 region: CASSSVSGEQYF. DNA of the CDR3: TGTGCCAGCAGTTCTGTAAGTGGCGAGCAGTACTTC.

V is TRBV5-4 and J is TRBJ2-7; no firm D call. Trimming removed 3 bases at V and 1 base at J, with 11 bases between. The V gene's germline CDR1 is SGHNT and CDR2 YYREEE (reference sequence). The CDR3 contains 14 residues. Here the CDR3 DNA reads TGTGCCAGCAGCTCCTTTGATGGGTCCTACGAGCAGTACTTC. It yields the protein CASSSFDGSYEQYF.

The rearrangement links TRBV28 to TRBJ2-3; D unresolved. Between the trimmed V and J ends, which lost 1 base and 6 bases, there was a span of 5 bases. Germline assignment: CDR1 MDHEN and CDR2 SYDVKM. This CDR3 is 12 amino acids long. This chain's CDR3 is CASSLSEDTQYF. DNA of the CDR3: TGTGCCAGCAGTTTATCGGAGGATACGCAGTATTTT. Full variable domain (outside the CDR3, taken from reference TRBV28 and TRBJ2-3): DVKVTQSSRYLVKRTGEKVFLECVQDMDHENMFWYRQDPGLGLRLIYFSYDVKMKEKGDIPEGYSVSREKKERFSLILESASTNQTSMYLCASSLSEDTQYFGPGTRLTVL.

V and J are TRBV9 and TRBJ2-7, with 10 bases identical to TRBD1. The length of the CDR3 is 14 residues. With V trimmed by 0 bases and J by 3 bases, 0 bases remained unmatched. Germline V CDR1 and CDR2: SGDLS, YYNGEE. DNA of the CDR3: TGTGCCAGCAGCGTAGGGGACAGGGGCTACGAGCAGTACTTC. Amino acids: CASSVGDRGYEQYF.

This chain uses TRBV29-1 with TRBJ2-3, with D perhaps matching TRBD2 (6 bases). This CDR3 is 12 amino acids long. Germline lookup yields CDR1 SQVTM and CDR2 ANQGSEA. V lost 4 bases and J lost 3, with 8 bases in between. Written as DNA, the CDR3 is TGCAGCGTTGCCGGGAGTACAGATACGCAGTATTTT. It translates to CSVAGSTDTQYF.

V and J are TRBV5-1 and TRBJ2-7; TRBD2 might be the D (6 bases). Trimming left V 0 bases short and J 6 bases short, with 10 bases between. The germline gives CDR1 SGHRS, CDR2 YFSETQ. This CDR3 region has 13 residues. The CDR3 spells CASSLGTTTEQYF. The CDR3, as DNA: TGCGCCAGCAGCTTGGGGACTACTACCGAGCAGTACTTC.

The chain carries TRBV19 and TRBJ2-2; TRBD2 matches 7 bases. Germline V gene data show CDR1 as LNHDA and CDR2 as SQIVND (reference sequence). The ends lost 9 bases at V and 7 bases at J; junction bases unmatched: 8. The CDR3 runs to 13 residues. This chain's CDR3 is CASGRREYGELFF. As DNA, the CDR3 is TGTGCCAGCGGCCGGCGGGAGTACGGGGAGCTGTTTTTT.

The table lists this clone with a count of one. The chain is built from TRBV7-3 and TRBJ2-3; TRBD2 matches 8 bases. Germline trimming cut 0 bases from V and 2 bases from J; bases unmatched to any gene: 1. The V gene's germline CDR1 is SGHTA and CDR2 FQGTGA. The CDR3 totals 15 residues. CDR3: CASSLTLAATDTQYF. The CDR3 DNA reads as TGTGCCAGCAGCTTAACACTAGCGGCCACAGATACGCAGTATTTT.

CDR3 sequence (DNA): TGTGCCAGCAGCTTAATGTCCGGCTACACCTTC. Its protein is CASSLMSGYTF. The chain combines TRBV7-2 with TRBJ1-2; D not certain. The germline CDR1 and CDR2 sequences are SGHTA and FQGNSA. V lost 2 bases, J lost 8 bases, and 6 bases lay in between. CDR3 length: 11 residues.

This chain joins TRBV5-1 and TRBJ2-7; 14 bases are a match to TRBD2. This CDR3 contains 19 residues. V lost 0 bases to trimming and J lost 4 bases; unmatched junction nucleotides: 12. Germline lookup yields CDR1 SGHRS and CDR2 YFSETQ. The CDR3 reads CASSLGGTSGSRVEYEQYF. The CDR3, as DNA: TGCGCCAGCAGCTTGGGCGGGACTAGCGGGAGTAGGGTTGAGTACGAGCAGTACTTC.

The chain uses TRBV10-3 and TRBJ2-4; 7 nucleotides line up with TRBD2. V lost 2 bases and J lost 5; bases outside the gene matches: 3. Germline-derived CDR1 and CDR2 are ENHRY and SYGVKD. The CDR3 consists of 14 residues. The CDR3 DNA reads TGTGCCATCAGTGAGCCCCTAGCGGAAAACATTCAGTACTTC. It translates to CAISEPLAENIQYF.

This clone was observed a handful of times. The CDR3 DNA reads TGTGCCAGCAGGGGGACTTTCCAAGAGACCCAGTACTTC. It codes for CASRGTFQETQYF. J is TRBJ2-5 and V is TRBV28, with D perhaps matching TRBD2 (6 bases). The germline gives CDR1 MDHEN, CDR2 SYDVKM. Trimming shortened V by 6 bases and J by 1 base, and 9 bases separated the two germline ends. The CDR3 has 13 amino acids.

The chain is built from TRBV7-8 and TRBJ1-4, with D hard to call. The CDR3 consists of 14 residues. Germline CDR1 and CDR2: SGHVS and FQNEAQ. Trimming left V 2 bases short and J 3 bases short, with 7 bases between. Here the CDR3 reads CASSLWGANEKLFF. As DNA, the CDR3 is TGTGCCAGCAGCTTATGGGGTGCTAATGAAAAACTGTTTTTT.

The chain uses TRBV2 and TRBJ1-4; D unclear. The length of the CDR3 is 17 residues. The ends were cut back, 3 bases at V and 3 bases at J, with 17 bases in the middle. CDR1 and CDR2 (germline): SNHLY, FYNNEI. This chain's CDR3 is CASSDNPPGFPNEKLFF. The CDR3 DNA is TGTGCCAGCAGTGACAATCCCCCGGGCTTTCCTAATGAAAAACTGTTTTTT.

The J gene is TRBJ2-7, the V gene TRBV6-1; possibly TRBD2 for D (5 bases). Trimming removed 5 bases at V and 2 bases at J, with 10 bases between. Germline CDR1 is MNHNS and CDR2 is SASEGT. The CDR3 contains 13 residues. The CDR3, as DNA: TGTGCCAGCAGTTTGGACGGGGCCTACGAGCAGTACTTC. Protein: CASSLDGAYEQYF.

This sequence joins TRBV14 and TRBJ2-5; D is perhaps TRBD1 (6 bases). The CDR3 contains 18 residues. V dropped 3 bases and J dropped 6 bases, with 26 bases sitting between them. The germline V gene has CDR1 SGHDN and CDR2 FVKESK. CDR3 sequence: CASSQEGGGSLVRKTQYF. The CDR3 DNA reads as TGTGCCAGCAGCCAGGAAGGGGGTGGCAGTCTGGTAAGAAAGACCCAGTACTTC.

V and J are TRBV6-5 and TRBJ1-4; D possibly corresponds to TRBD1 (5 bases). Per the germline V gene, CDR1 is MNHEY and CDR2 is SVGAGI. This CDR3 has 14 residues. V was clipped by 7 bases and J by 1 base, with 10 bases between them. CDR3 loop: CASKRGGTNEKLFF. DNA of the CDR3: TGTGCCAGCAAAAGGGGTGGAACTAATGAAAAACTGTTTTTT.

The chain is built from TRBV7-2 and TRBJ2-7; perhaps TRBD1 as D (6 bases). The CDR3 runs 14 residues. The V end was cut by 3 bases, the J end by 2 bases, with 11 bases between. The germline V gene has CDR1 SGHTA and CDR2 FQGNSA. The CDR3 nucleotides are TGTGCCAGCAGCTTCATTACAGGGACCTACGAGCAGTACTTC. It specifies CASSFITGTYEQYF.

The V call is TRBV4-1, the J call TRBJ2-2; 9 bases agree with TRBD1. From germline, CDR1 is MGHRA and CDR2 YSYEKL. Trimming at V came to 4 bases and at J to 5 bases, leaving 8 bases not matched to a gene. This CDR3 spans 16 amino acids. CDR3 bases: TGCGCCAGCAGCCTTAACACCGGGACAGGGACCGGGGAGCTGTTTTTT. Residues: CASSLNTGTGTGELFF.

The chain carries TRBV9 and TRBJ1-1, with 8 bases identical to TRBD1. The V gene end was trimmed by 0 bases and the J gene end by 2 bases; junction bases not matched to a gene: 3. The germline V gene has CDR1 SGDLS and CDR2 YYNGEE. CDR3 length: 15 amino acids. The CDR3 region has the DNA TGTGCCAGCAGCGTAGGACAGGGGCTAAACACTGAAGCTTTCTTT. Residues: CASSVGQGLNTEAFF.

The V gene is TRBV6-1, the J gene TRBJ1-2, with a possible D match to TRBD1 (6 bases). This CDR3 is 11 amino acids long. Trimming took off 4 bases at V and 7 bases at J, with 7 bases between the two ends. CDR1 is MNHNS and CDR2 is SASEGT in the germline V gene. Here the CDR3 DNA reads TGTGCCAGCAGTGCACAGGGTGGCTACACCTTC. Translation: CASSAQGGYTF.

The CDR3 region has the DNA TGTGCCAGCAGCTTATTTAACGGGGTCTACAATGAGCAGTTCTTC. Amino acids: CASSLFNGVYNEQFF. The chain recombines TRBV7-2 with TRBJ2-1; D is possibly TRBD2 (5 bases). Germline lookup yields CDR1 SGHTA and CDR2 FQGNSA. V lost 2 bases and J lost 3, with 11 bases in between. This CDR3 contains 15 residues.

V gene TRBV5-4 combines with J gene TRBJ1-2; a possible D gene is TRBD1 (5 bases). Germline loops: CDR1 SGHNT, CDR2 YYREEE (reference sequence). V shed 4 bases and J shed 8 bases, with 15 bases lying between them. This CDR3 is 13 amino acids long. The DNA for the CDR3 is TGTGCCAGCAGCCCGACCCCGGGGGAAGGCTACACCTTC. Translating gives CASSPTPGEGYTF.

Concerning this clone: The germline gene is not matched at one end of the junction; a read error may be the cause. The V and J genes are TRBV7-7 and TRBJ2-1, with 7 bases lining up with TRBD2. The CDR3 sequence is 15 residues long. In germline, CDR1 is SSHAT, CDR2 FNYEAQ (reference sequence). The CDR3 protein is CASSRSSGPYNEQFF. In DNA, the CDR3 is TGTGCTAGCAGCCGGTCTAGCGGACCCTACAATGAGCAGTTCTTC.

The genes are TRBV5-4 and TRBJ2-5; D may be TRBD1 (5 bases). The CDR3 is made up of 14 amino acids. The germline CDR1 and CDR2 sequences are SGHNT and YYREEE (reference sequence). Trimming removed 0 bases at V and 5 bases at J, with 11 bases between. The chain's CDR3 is CASSLEGSLETQYF. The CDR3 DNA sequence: TGTGCCAGCAGCTTGGAGGGGTCGTTGGAGACCCAGTACTTC.

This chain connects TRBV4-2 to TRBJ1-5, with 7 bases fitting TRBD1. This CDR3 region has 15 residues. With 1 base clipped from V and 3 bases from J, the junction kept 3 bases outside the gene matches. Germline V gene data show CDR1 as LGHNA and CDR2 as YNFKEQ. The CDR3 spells CASSQVTGDNQPQHF. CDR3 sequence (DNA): TGTGCCAGCAGCCAAGTTACAGGGGACAATCAGCCCCAGCATTTT.

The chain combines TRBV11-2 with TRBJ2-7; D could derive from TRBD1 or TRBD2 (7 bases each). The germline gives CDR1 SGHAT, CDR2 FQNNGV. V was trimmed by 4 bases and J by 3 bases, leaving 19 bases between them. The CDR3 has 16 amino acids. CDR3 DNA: TGTGCCAGCAGCTCCCCTGGGGGGGGACAGAGCTACGAGCAGTACTTC. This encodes CASSSPGGGQSYEQYF.

The CDR3 DNA reads as TGTGCCAGCAAGACCGGACTAGCGGGAGATGAGCAGTACTTC. Its translation: CASKTGLAGDEQYF. V is TRBV6-5 and J is TRBJ2-7; 13 bases match TRBD2. The germline V gene encodes CDR1 MNHEY and CDR2 SVGAGI. This CDR3 is 14 amino acids long. J lost 7 bases, V lost 7 bases, and 7 bases had no gene match.

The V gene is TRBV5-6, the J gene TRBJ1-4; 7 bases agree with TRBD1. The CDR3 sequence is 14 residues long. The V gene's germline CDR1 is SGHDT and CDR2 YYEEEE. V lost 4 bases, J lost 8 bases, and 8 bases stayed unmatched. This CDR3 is CASSLQGREEKLFF. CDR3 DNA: TGTGCCAGCAGCCTACAGGGGCGGGAAGAAAAACTGTTTTTT. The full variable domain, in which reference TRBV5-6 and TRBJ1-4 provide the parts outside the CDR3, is DAGVTQSPTHLIKTRGQQVTLRCSPKSGHDTVSWYQQALGQGPQFIFQYYEEEERQRGNFPDRFSGHQFPNYSSELNVNALLLGDSALYLCASSLQGREEKLFFGSGTQLSVL.

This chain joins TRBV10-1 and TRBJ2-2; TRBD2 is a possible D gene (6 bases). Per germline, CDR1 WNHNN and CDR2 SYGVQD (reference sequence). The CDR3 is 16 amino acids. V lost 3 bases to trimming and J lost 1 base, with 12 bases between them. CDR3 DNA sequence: TGCGCCAGCAGTGACTTCGGGGGAGGGAACACCGGGGAGCTGTTTTTT. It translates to CASSDFGGGNTGELFF.